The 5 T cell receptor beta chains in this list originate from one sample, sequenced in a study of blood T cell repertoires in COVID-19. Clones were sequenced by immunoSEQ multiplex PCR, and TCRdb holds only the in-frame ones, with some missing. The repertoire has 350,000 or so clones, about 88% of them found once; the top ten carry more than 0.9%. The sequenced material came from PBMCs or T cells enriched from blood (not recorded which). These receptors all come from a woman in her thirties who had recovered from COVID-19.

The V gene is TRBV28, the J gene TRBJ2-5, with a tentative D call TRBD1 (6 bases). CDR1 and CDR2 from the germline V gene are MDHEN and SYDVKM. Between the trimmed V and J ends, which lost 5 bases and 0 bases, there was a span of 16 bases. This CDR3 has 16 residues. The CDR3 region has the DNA TGTGCCAGCAGTCTCCGGGACAACCTGTACCAAGAGACCCAGTACTTC. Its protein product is CASSLRDNLYQETQYF.

This CDR3 reads CASSYGGAREQFF. Written as DNA, the CDR3 is TGTGCCAGCAGTTACGGGGGGGCGCGAGAGCAGTTCTTC. V is TRBV6-5 and J is TRBJ2-1; possible D gene TRBD2, 7 bases. Germline V lookup: CDR1 MNHEY, CDR2 SVGAGI. V gave up 2 bases and J gave up 10 bases, with 12 bases separating them. The CDR3 spans 13 residues.

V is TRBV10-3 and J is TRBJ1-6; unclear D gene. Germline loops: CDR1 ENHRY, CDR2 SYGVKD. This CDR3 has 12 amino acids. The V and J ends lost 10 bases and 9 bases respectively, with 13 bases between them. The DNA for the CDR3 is TGTGCCACCACGGAGGGTGCTTCACCCCTCCACTTT. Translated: CATTEGASPLHF.

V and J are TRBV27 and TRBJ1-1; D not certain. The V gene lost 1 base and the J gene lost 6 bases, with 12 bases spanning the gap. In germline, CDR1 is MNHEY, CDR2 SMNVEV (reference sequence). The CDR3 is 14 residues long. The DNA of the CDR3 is TGTGCCAGCAGTTTATTATCGGGTGTCGCTGAAGCTTTCTTT. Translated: CASSLLSGVAEAFF.

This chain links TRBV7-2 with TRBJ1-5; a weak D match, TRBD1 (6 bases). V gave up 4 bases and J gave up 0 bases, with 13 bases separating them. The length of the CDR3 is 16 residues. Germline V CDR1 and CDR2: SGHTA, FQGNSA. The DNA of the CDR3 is TGTGCCAGCAGCTCACGGGCAGGGGCTAGCAATCAGCCCCAGCATTTT. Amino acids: CASSSRAGASNQPQHF.